This TCR beta chain was captured in a study of blood T cell repertoires in COVID-19. Study in general: Some COVID-19 samples were acute and others convalescent; all came from the United States, Italy and Spain.

The CDR3 has 14 residues. V lost 3 bases, J lost 8 bases, and 4 bases stayed unmatched. The germline V gene encodes CDR1 SEHNR and CDR2 FQNEAQ (reference sequence). Original analysis: Amplification of reference gene primers was used by the study to estimate nucleated cell counts. Some clones are missing from TCRdb's copy, which holds only in-frame ones; the method was immunoSEQ multiplex PCR. V and J calls and clone size are given by that table; D and trimming were obtained from the DNA. The table lists some 100,000 clones, just under 80% of them singletons. The chain recombines TRBV7-9 with TRBJ2-2, with 9 nucleotides matching TRBD2. The clonotype was recovered from a human donor in a cohort sampled during active COVID-19. The sample was peripheral blood. In DNA form, the CDR3 reads TGTGCCAGCAGCTTCGGGACTAGCCAGGGGGAGCTGTTTTTT. It specifies CASSFGTSQGELFF. The full variable domain, rest sourced from reference TRBV7-9 and TRBJ2-2, is DTGVSQNPRHKITKRGQNVTFRCDPISEHNRLYWYRQTLGQGPEFLTYFQNEAQLEKSRLLSDRFSAERPKGSFSTLEIQRTEQGDSAMYLCASSFGTSQGELFFGEGSRLTVL.